The clone carrying this T cell receptor beta chain was observed a handful of times. This entry is derived from a study of cytomegalovirus exposure and HLA in healthy donors. Assay: immunoSEQ multiplex PCR; the TCRdb copy retains only in-frame clones and omits some. The table records under 75,000 clones, almost 95% of them present only once. Germline loops: CDR1 MNHNS, CDR2 SASEGT. The CDR3 is 14 amino acids. Trimming took off 8 bases at V and 0 bases at J, with 11 bases between the two ends. The chain couples TRBV6-1 to TRBJ1-5; D is perhaps TRBD1 (6 bases). The source of this sequence is a man between 18 and 29 years old in good health and CMV-seropositive. Sequences were obtained from PBMCs. The CDR3 loop is CASGQPYSNQPQHF. In nucleotides, the CDR3 is TGTGCCAGCGGACAGCCCTATAGCAATCAGCCCCAGCATTTT.